The 14 T cell receptor beta chains below were found in one sample sequenced in a study of T cell responses to AZD1222 COVID-19 vaccine. Profiled with immunoSEQ multiplex PCR; TCRdb holds only in-frame clones, not every one. The sample contains tens of thousands of clones, 70% to 90% of which appear only once. This material consisted of peripheral blood, taken 28 days after the second AZD1222 dose. These receptors were obtained from an adult who received the AZD1222 COVID-19 vaccine.

The chain employs TRBV7-6 and TRBJ2-1; D is unresolved. The CDR3 spans 12 residues. CDR1 and CDR2 from the germline V gene are SGHVS and FNYEAQ. V gave up 2 bases and J gave up 7 bases, with 6 bases separating them. CDR3: CASSLSNNEQFF. As DNA, the CDR3 is TGTGCCAGCAGCTTATCCAATAATGAGCAGTTCTTC.

This clone was seen only a few times. The V call is TRBV20-1, the J call TRBJ2-1, with 7 positions matching TRBD2. The germline gives CDR1 DFQATT, CDR2 SNEGSKA (reference sequence). This CDR3 has 15 amino acids. The J segment lost 5 bases and the V segment lost 3 bases, leaving 10 bases of the junction unmatched. The CDR3 region is CSASPWGGPNNEQFF. CDR3 sequence (DNA): TGCAGTGCTAGTCCTTGGGGGGGACCTAACAATGAGCAGTTCTTC.

This clone came up many times. This chain links TRBV24-1 with TRBJ1-1; no firm D call. Deletions cut 6 bases from V and 4 bases from J, with 8 bases between. This CDR3 has 12 amino acids. From germline, CDR1 is KGHDR and CDR2 SFDVKD. The CDR3 is CATSLGPTEAFF. The DNA of the CDR3 is TGTGCCACCAGTTTGGGTCCCACTGAAGCTTTCTTT.

This rearrangement joins TRBV5-1 to TRBJ1-5; 9 bases agree with TRBD1. Germline loops: CDR1 SGHRS, CDR2 YFSETQ. The CDR3 is 15 residues long. J lost 4 bases, V lost 2 bases, and 4 bases had no gene match. The CDR3 DNA follows: TGCGCCAGCAGCTTATCAGGACAGGGGAATCAGCCCCAGCATTTT. This codes for CASSLSGQGNQPQHF.

Worth noting for this clone: The same CDR3 arises from other DNA sequences in this sample as well. This chain connects TRBV11-2 to TRBJ1-5; D unclear. Germline values: CDR1 SGHAT, CDR2 FQNNGV. V lost 3 bases to trimming and J lost 0 bases, with 3 bases between them. This CDR3 contains 13 residues. The CDR3 region has the DNA TGTGCCAGCAGCTTGGGTAGCAATCAGCCCCAGCATTTT. This translates into CASSLGSNQPQHF.

This chain connects TRBV12-3 or TRBV12-4 to TRBJ1-1; D gene unclear. CDR3 length equals 13 residues. The V end was cut by 7 bases, the J end by 3 bases, with 12 bases between. CDR3 coding DNA: TGTGCCAGCACCCCGGACGGCCACACTGAAGCTTTCTTT. Its translation is CASTPDGHTEAFF.

V gene TRBV30 combines with J gene TRBJ2-5, with a weak D call TRBD2 (6 bases). The CDR3 extends over 16 amino acids. Germline assignment: CDR1 GTSNPN and CDR2 SVGIG (reference sequence). V was shortened by 0 bases and J by 7 bases, with 21 bases between the two germline ends. CDR3 coding DNA: TGTGCCTGGAGTGTTAGCCGAACCGGGACTGGCGGGACCCAGTACTTC. Its translation is CAWSVSRTGTGGTQYF.

This clone was recorded a few times. The V call is TRBV5-6, the J call TRBJ1-6; D ambiguous. Trimming shortened V by 2 bases and J by 6 bases, and 9 bases separated the two germline ends. The germline V gene has CDR1 SGHDT and CDR2 YYEEEE. The CDR3 has 14 residues. The CDR3 DNA reads as TGTGCCAGCAGCTTTGGCCAGTTTAATTCACCCCTCCACTTT. Protein product: CASSFGQFNSPLHF.

CDR3 in DNA: TGTGCCAGCAGCCAGGGGACAGGGGAATATGGCTACACCTTC. Encoded protein: CASSQGTGEYGYTF. J is TRBJ1-2 and V is TRBV3-1 (or the pseudogene TRBV3-2); 10 bases line up with TRBD1. Trimming removed 3 bases from V and 5 bases from J; junction bases left unmatched: 3. CDR1 is LGHDT and CDR2 is YNNKEL in the germline V gene (reference sequence). This CDR3 contains 14 residues.

The chain is built from TRBV9 and TRBJ2-1, with 9 bases matching TRBD1. The CDR3 has 15 residues. V dropped 4 bases and J dropped 8; count of bases not matched to a gene: 10. The germline V gene has CDR1 SGDLS and CDR2 YYNGEE. CDR3 DNA: TGTGCCAGCAGCCAACCGGGACAGGGAAAGGATGAGCAGTTCTTC. It yields the protein CASSQPGQGKDEQFF.

The chain has TRBV11-2 and TRBJ1-6, with D hard to call. V shed 0 bases and J shed 10 bases, with 13 bases lying between them. The germline gives CDR1 SGHAT, CDR2 FQNNGV. The CDR3 spans 15 residues. CDR3 nucleotides: TGTGCCAGCAGCTTAGATCAGAGGGATGGGTCACCCCTCCACTTT. Protein sequence: CASSLDQRDGSPLHF.

The genes are TRBV2 and TRBJ2-2, with D possibly TRBD2 on 6 matching bases. The CDR3 covers 14 residues. Germline CDR1 reads SNHLY; CDR2 reads FYNNEI. The V end was cut by 8 bases, the J end by 3 bases, with 13 bases between. This CDR3 is CASGRTEDTGELFF. The CDR3, as DNA: TGTGCCAGCGGGAGGACGGAGGACACCGGGGAGCTGTTTTTT.

V usage is TRBV5-1 and J usage is TRBJ2-3; the D is unclear. V was trimmed by 3 bases and J by 0 bases, leaving 11 bases between them. This CDR3 spans 15 amino acids. CDR1 SGHRS and CDR2 YFSETQ come from the germline V gene. The CDR3 loop is CASSSRLGSTDTQYF. The CDR3 coding sequence is TGCGCCAGCAGCTCGAGGCTGGGAAGCACAGATACGCAGTATTTT.

This clone was observed a few times. V gene TRBV28 combines with J gene TRBJ1-1; D gene unclear. The germline V and J ends were trimmed by 1 base and 4 bases, with 1 base remaining between them. Germline CDR1 is MDHEN and CDR2 is SYDVKM. This CDR3 is 11 amino acids long. The CDR3 sequence: CASSLSTEAFF. The CDR3 DNA sequence: TGTGCCAGCAGTTTATCCACTGAAGCTTTCTTT.